The 14 T cell receptor beta chains in this list originate from one sample, sequenced in a study of T cell responses to AZD1222 COVID-19 vaccine. The table came from immunoSEQ multiplex PCR; TCRdb's copy has only in-frame clones and leaves some out. The sample gives some 150,000 clones, less than 90% of which show up once; 1.6% is in the top ten. Sequencing was performed on peripheral blood, taken on day 0 of AZD1222 vaccination. Source of these receptors: an adult in good health.

The J gene is TRBJ1-6, the V gene TRBV25-1; no firm D call. Trimming took off 8 bases at V and 5 bases at J, with 16 bases between the two ends. The CDR3 runs 15 residues. CDR1 is MGHDK, CDR2 SYGVNS, per germline. The CDR3: CASAPSRANNSPLHF. The CDR3 coding sequence is TGTGCCAGCGCCCCCTCCCGGGCCAATAATTCACCCCTCCACTTT.

The V call is TRBV27, the J call TRBJ1-1; TRBD1 aligns across 7 bases. V lost 0 bases to trimming and J lost 0 bases; unmatched junction nucleotides: 1. The germline CDR1 and CDR2 sequences are MNHEY and SMNVEV (reference sequence). The length of the CDR3 is 15 residues. The CDR3 sequence: CASSLSTGLNTEAFF. CDR3 sequence (DNA): TGTGCCAGCAGTTTATCGACAGGGCTGAACACTGAAGCTTTCTTT.

V is TRBV9 and J is TRBJ2-5, with TRBD2 matching 9 bases. V lost 2 bases to trimming and J lost 5 bases; unmatched junction nucleotides: 1. Germline CDR1 reads SGDLS; CDR2 reads YYNGEE. This CDR3 is 13 amino acids long. CDR3 amino acids: CASSVGLAETQYF. DNA of the CDR3: TGTGCCAGCAGCGTCGGACTAGCGGAGACCCAGTACTTC.

The rearrangement uses TRBV2 and TRBJ2-7; 7 bases map to TRBD1. Per the germline V gene, CDR1 is SNHLY and CDR2 is FYNNEI. Trimming cost V 5 bases and J 1 base; bases outside gene matches: 8. This CDR3 is built from 15 residues. The CDR3 spells CASSRDRVGSYEQYV. In DNA form, the CDR3 reads TGTGCCAGCAGTCGCGACAGGGTCGGGTCCTACGAGCAGTACGTC.

This clone was seen once. The chain carries TRBV2 and TRBJ2-7; D gene unclear. The CDR3 covers 14 residues. Per germline, CDR1 SNHLY and CDR2 FYNNEI. The ends were cut back, 0 bases at V and 3 bases at J, with 9 bases in the middle. CDR3: CASSEALVVYEQYV. The CDR3 bases are TGTGCCAGCAGTGAAGCGCTCGTGGTCTACGAGCAGTACGTC.

This chain connects TRBV5-1 to TRBJ1-6; weak D call: TRBD1 (5 bases). The ends were cut back, 2 bases at V and 7 bases at J, with 13 bases in the middle. Per germline, CDR1 SGHRS and CDR2 YFSETQ. This CDR3 contains 15 residues. The CDR3 DNA follows: TGCGCCAGCAGCTTATCCGGGACGGACAATTCACCCCTCCACTTT. Translated: CASSLSGTDNSPLHF.

As DNA, the CDR3 is TGTGCCAGCAGCCAAGATCGGGGACAAGTGAACACTGAAGCTTTCTTT. Protein: CASSQDRGQVNTEAFF. V and J are TRBV14 and TRBJ1-1, with D perhaps TRBD1 (6 bases). Germline CDR1 is SGHDN and CDR2 is FVKESK. CDR3 length: 16 amino acids. V was trimmed by 0 bases and J by 0 bases, leaving 11 bases between them.

CDR3 in DNA: TGTGCCAGCAGCTCCTTGGCGGGGGGATCCTACAATGAGCAGTTCTTC. As protein: CASSSLAGGSYNEQFF. V gene TRBV7-9 combines with J gene TRBJ2-1; TRBD2 agrees at 8 bases. This CDR3 has 16 residues. J was trimmed by 1 base and V by 4 bases; bases with no gene match: 6. Germline CDR1 reads SEHNR; CDR2 reads FQNEAQ (reference sequence).

The V gene is TRBV7-8, the J gene TRBJ2-3; 9 bases match TRBD1. The length of the CDR3 is 16 residues. J gave up 3 bases and V 5 bases, and 9 bases lay outside the gene matches. In germline, CDR1 is SGHVS, CDR2 FQNEAQ. CDR3 bases: TGTGCCAGCAGCCGCGCGGACAGGGGTCGAACAGATACGCAGTATTTT. Translated, it gives CASSRADRGRTDTQYF. Full variable domain (missing parts from reference TRBV7-8 and TRBJ2-3): GAGVSQSPRYKVAKRGQDVALRCDPISGHVSLFWYQQALGQGPEFLTYFQNEAQLDKSGLPSDRFFAERPEGSVSTLKIQRTQQEDSAVYLCASSRADRGRTDTQYFGPGTRLTVL.

The V call is TRBV7-9, the J call TRBJ1-1; weak D call: TRBD1 (5 bases). CDR1 and CDR2 (germline): SEHNR, FQNEAQ (reference sequence). The CDR3 has 13 amino acids. V lost 3 bases to trimming and J lost 2 bases, with 7 bases between them. This CDR3 is CASSFGGNTEAFF. CDR3 nucleotides: TGTGCCAGCAGCTTCGGGGGTAACACTGAAGCTTTCTTT.

This clone was detected once. This chain joins TRBV5-6 and TRBJ1-3; the D gene is possibly TRBD1 (5 bases). V dropped 0 bases and J dropped 1 base, with 11 bases sitting between them. CDR1 SGHDT and CDR2 YYEEEE come from the germline V gene. CDR3 length equals 16 residues. The CDR3 loop is CASSLGQWLSGNTIYF. CDR3 DNA: TGTGCCAGCAGCTTGGGACAGTGGCTTTCTGGAAACACCATATATTTT.

The V gene is TRBV25-1, the J gene TRBJ1-3; possibly TRBD1 for D (5 bases). The CDR3 covers 14 residues. V dropped 5 bases and J dropped 0 bases, with 8 bases sitting between them. Germline loops: CDR1 MGHDK, CDR2 SYGVNS. The CDR3 region has the DNA TGTGCCAGCAGTATGGGGGGCTCTGGAAACACCATATATTTT. Its protein product is CASSMGGSGNTIYF.

The chain employs TRBV6-5 and TRBJ1-1, with D perhaps matching TRBD1 (6 bases). The CDR3 has 13 residues. Germline V CDR1 and CDR2: MNHEY, SVGAGI. With 10 bases removed from V and 4 bases from J, the gap between germline ends came to 16 bases. CDR3: CATHWGAATEAFF. DNA for the CDR3: TGTGCCACCCATTGGGGGGCGGCCACTGAAGCTTTCTTT.

This clone was seen just once. The chain recombines TRBV5-1 with TRBJ1-1; TRBD1 aligns across 7 bases. Germline assignment: CDR1 SGHRS and CDR2 YFSETQ. This CDR3 region has 13 residues. The trim removed 2 bases at V and 3 bases at J, leaving 1 base unmatched. The CDR3 loop is CASSLGGHTEAFF. Here the CDR3 DNA reads TGCGCCAGCAGCTTAGGGGGCCACACTGAAGCTTTCTTT. Drawing the rest from reference TRBV5-1 and TRBJ1-1, the complete variable domain is KAGVTQTPRYLIKTRGQQVTLSCSPISGHRSVSWYQQTPGQGLQFLFEYFSETQRNKGNFPGRFSGRQFSNSRSEMNVSTLELGDSALYLCASSLGGHTEAFFGQGTRLTVV.